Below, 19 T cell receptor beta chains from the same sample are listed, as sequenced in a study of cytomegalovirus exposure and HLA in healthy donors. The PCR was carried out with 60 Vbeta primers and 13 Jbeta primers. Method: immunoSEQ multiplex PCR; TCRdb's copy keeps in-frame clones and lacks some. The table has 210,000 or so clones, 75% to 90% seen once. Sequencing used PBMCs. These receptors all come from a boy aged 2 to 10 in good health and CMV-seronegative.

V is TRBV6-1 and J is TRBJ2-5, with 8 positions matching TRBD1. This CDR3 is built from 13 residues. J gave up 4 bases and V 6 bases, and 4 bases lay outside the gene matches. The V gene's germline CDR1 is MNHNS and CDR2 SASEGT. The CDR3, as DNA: TGTGCCAGCAGACAGGGGGTAAGAGAGACCCAGTACTTC. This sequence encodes CASRQGVRETQYF.

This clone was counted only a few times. The CDR3 nucleotides are TGTGCCAGCAGGTCAAACAGGGATATGAACACTGAAGCTTTCTTT. It translates to CASRSNRDMNTEAFF. The rearrangement links TRBV5-6 to TRBJ1-1; TRBD1 is a possible D gene (6 bases). Germline assignment: CDR1 SGHDT and CDR2 YYEEEE. This CDR3 has 15 residues. The V and J ends lost 5 bases and 0 bases respectively, with 14 bases between them.

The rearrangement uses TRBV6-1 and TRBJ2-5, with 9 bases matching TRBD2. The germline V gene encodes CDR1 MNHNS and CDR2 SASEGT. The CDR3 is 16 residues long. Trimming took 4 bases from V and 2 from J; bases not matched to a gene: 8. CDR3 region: CASSGLAGAGQETQYF. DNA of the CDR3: TGTGCCAGCAGTGGATTAGCGGGAGCGGGGCAAGAGACCCAGTACTTC.

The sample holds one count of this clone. CDR3 sequence (DNA): TGTGCCAGCAGTGACGGGTTTAAGGCTTATGGCTACACCTTC. Translating gives CASSDGFKAYGYTF. This chain connects TRBV2 to TRBJ1-2; D is uncertain. The length of the CDR3 is 14 residues. Trimming stripped 3 bases from V and 5 bases from J, with 13 bases between. Germline V lookup: CDR1 SNHLY, CDR2 FYNNEI.

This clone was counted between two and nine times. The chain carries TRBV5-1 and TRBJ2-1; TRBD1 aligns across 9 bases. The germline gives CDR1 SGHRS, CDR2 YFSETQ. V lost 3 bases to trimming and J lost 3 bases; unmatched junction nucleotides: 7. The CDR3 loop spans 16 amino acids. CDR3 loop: CASSSETGGRYNEQFF. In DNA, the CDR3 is TGCGCCAGCAGCTCGGAGACAGGGGGACGCTACAATGAGCAGTTCTTC.

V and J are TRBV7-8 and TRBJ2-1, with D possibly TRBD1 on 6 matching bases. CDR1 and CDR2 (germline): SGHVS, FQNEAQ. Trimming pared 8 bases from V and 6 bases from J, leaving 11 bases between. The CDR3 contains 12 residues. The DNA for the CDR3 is TGTGCCAGCTCCCAGGGGAGCAATGAGCAGTTCTTC. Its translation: CASSQGSNEQFF.

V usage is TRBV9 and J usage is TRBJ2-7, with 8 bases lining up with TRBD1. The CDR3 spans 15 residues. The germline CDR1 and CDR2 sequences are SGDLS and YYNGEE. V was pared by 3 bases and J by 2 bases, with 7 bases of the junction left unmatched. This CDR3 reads CASSAQGAQPYEQYF. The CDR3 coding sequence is TGTGCCAGCAGCGCCCAGGGGGCCCAGCCCTACGAGCAGTACTTC.

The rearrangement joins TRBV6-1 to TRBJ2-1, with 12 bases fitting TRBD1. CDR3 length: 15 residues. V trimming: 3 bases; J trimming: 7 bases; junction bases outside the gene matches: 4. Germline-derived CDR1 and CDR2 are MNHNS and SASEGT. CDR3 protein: CASSEGQGARNEQFF. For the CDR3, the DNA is TGTGCCAGCAGTGAGGGACAGGGGGCGCGGAATGAGCAGTTCTTC.

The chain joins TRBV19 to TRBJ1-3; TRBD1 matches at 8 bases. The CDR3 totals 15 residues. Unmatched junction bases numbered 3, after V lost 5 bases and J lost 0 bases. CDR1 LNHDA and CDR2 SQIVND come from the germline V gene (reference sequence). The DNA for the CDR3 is TGTGCCAGTAGTCCGGACAGGGCCTCTGGAAACACCATATATTTT. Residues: CASSPDRASGNTIYF.

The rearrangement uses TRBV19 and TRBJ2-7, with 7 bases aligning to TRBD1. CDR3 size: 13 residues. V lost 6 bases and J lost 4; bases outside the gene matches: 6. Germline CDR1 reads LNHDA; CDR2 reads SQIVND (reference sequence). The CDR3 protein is CASRPQGEYEQYF. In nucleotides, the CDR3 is TGTGCCAGTAGACCGCAGGGGGAGTACGAGCAGTACTTC.

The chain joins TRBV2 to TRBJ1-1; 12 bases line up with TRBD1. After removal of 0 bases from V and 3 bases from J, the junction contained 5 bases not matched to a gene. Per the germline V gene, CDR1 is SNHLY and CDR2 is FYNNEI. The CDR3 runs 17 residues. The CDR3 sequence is CASSEARDRGLDTEAFF. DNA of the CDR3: TGTGCCAGCAGTGAAGCCCGGGACAGGGGGCTTGACACTGAAGCTTTCTTT.

The CDR3: CASSHEAARTDTQYF. CDR3 in DNA: TGTGCCAGCAGCCACGAGGCGGCCCGCACAGATACGCAGTATTTT. The chain has TRBV14 and TRBJ2-3; no reliable D call. V was cut by 3 bases and J by 1 base, with 11 bases left in between. The CDR3 is made up of 15 amino acids. In germline, CDR1 is SGHDN, CDR2 FVKESK.

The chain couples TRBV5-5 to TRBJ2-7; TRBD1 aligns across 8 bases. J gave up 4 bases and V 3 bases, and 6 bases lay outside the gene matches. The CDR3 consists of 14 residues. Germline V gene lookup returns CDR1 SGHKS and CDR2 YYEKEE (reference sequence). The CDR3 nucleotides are TGTGCCAGCAGCTCTACAGGGGGGTTATACGAGCAGTACTTC. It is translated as CASSSTGGLYEQYF.

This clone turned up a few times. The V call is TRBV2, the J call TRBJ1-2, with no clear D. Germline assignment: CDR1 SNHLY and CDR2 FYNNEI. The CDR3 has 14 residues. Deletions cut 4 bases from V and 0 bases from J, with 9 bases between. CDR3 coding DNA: TGTGCCAGCAGTGGAGGCCAAGCTAACTATGGCTACACCTTC. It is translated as CASSGGQANYGYTF.

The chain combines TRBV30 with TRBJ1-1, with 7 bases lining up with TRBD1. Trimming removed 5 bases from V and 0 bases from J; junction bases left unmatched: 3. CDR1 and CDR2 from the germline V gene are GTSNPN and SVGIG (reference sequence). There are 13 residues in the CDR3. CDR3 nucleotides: TGTGCCTGGGGGACAGAGATGAACACTGAAGCTTTCTTT. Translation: CAWGTEMNTEAFF.

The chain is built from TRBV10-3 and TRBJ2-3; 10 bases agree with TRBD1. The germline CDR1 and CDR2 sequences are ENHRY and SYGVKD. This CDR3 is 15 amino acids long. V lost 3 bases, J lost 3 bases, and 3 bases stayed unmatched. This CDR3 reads CAISEGDRGTDTQYF. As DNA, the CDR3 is TGTGCCATCAGTGAAGGGGACAGGGGAACAGATACGCAGTATTTT.

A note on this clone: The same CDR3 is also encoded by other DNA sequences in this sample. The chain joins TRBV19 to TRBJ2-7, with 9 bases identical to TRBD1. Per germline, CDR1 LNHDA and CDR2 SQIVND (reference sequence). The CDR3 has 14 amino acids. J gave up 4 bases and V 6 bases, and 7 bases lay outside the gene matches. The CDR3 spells CASSTGTGSYEQYF. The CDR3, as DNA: TGTGCCAGTAGCACCGGGACAGGGTCTTACGAGCAGTACTTC.

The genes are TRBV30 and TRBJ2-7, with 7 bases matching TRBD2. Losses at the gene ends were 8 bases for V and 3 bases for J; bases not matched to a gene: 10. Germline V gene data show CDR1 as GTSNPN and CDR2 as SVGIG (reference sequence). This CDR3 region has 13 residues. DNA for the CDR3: TGTGCCGCCTACTGGGGGGGGTTCTACGAGCAGTACTTC. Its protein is CAAYWGGFYEQYF.

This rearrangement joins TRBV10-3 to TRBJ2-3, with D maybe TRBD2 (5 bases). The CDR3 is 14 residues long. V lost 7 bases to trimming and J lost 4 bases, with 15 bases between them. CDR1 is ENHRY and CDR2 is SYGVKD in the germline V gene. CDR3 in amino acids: CAITTDMEADTQYF. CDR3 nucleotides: TGTGCCATCACCACAGACATGGAGGCAGATACGCAGTATTTT.